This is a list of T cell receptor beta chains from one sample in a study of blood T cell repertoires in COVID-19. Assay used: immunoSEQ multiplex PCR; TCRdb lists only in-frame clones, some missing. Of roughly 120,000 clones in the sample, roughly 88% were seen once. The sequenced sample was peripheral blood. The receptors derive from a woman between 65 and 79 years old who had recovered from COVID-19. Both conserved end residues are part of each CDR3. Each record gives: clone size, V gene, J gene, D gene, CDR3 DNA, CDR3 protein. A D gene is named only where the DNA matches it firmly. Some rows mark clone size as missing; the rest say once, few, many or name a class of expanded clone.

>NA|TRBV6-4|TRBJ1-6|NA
TGTGCCAGCAGTGAGTGGAGGGAAGGTTCACCCCTCCACTTT
CASSEWREGSPLHF
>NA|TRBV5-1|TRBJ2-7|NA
TGCGCCAGCAGCGCGGGACGGGACCAGGACGAGCAGTACTTC
CASSAGRDQDEQYF
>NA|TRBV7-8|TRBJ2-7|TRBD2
TGTGCCAGCACCTTGACTAGCGGGGGGCCGAGCTCCTACGAGCAGTACTTC
CASTLTSGGPSSYEQYF
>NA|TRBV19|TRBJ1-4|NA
TGTGCCAGTAGTCGACAGGCCCTGGATGAAAAACTGTTTTTT
CASSRQALDEKLFF
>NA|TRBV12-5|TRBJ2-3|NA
TGTGCTAGTGGTTTCGTCCCCGCGACAGGCGGCACAGATACGCAGTATTTT
CASGFVPATGGTDTQYF
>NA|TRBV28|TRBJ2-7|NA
TGTGCCAGCACCCCGGCGGGATACTACTTCTTCTCCTACGAGCAGTACTTC
CASTPAGYYFFSYEQYF
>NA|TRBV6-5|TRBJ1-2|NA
TGTGCCAGCAGTTACCTTGAGGGAGGTTTCTATGGCTACACCTTC
CASSYLEGGFYGYTF
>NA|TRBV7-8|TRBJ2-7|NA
TGTGCCAGCAGCTTAGAGGGGGTCTACGAGCAGTACTTC
CASSLEGVYEQYF
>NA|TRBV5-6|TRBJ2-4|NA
TGTGCCAGCAGCTTGGGGGCGGGTAGGGAAAACATTCAGTACTTC
CASSLGAGRENIQYF
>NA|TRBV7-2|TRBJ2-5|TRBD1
TGTGCCAGCAGTCCGAACAGGGGAGAAGAGACCCAGTACTTC
CASSPNRGEETQYF
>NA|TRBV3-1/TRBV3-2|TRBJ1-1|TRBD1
TGTGCCAGCAGCCGTCGACAGGGGGAGGCTGAAGCTTTCTTT
CASSRRQGEAEAFF
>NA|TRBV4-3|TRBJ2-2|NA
TGCGCCAGCAGCCAAGTGGTGAACTCGAACACCGGGGAGCTGTTTTTT
CASSQVVNSNTGELFF
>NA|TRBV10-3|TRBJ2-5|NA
TGTGCCGCCAAAGGGACAAACCAAGAGACCCAGTACTTC
CAAKGTNQETQYF
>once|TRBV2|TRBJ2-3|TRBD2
TGTGCCAGCGACGTAAGCGGGGGAGGTCCGACGCAGTATTTT
CASDVSGGGPTQYF
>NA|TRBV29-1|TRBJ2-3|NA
TGCAGCGTGGTGACTAGTTCGGATACGCAGTATTTT
CSVVTSSDTQYF
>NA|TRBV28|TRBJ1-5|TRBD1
TGTGCCAGCAGTTCCCGGACAGGGTGGAATCAGCCCCAGCATTTT
CASSSRTGWNQPQHF
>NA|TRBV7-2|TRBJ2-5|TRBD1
TGTGCCAGCAGCTCCTACAGACAGGGAATAGAGACCCAGTACTTC
CASSSYRQGIETQYF
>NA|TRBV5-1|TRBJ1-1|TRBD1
TGCGCCAGCAGCCCAACAGGGGAAAGTCGAACTGAAGCTTTCTTT
CASSPTGESRTEAFF
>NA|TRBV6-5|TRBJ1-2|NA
TGTGCCAGCAGTTACCTACGGGGGAGGGGTGGCTACACCTTC
CASSYLRGRGGYTF
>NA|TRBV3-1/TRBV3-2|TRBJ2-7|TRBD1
TGTGCCAGCAGCCATCACACCGGGACAGGGTTCAACGAGCAGTACTTC
CASSHHTGTGFNEQYF
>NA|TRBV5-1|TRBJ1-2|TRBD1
TGCGCCAGCAGCCCCCGCACCGGGACAGGCGGGGGCTACACCTTC
CASSPRTGTGGGYTF
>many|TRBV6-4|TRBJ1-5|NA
TGTGCCAGCAGTGAAACTTCAGGGGGCAATCAGCCCCAGCATTTT
CASSETSGGNQPQHF
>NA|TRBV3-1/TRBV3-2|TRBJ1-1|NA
TGTGCCAGCAGCCTGGCGCCGTCGGGTGAAGCTTTCTTT
CASSLAPSGEAFF
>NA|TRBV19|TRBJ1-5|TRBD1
TGTGCCAGTACCCCAAGCAGCACAGGGGGCGCGGGTCAGCCCCAGCATTTT
CASTPSSTGGAGQPQHF
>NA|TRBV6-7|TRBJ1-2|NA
TGTGCCAGCAGTTACTCGCTACACACGGCGGCCTACTATGGCTACACCTTC
CASSYSLHTAAYYGYTF